This T cell receptor beta chain was recovered during a study of blood T cell repertoires in COVID-19. Donors of Cohort 3 who recovered were those that had two negative PCRs, clearance, or symptom resolution. The authors' processing: Quantification of nucleated cells was approximated via reference gene primer amplification. TCRdb's table, derived via immunoSEQ multiplex PCR, lists solely in-frame clones and lacks some. From that table come the V and J calls and clone size; the DNA was used to work out D and trimming. Of around 160,000 clones in the sample, 80% were seen once. Trimming took 3 bases from V and 0 from J; bases not matched to a gene: 5. CDR3 length: 16 residues. Germline V gene lookup returns CDR1 KGHSH and CDR2 LQKENI. A note on this clone: The sample holds other DNA sequences that translate to the same CDR3.

The clonotype originates from a woman aged 60-75 years who had recovered from COVID-19. The chain recombines TRBV18 with TRBJ1-3, with TRBD1 matching 7 bases. The sample was PBMCs or T cells enriched from blood (not recorded which). The CDR3 bases are TGTGCCAGCTCACCGCCAGGGACAGCCTCTGGAAACACCATATATTTT. Translation gives CASSPPGTASGNTIYF.